This T cell receptor beta chain derives from a study of T cells in Graves' hyperthyroidism and ophthalmopathy. This clonotype was observed a few times. TCR beta CDR3 sequences were amplified from RNA transcripts. The HTBI primer set served for first-round RT-PCR of the TCR CDR3. TCRdb re-analysed the multiplex PCR reads in MiXCR, keeping a single row per CDR3 protein. The sample comprises roughly 640,000 distinct CDR3 sequences, more than 15% of which are singletons, and roughly 3% rests with the top ten. The CDR3 is made up of 15 amino acids. Germline V gene data show CDR1 as SGHRS and CDR2 as YFSETQ. V was cut by 5 bases and J by 2 bases, with 15 bases left in between.

This chain connects TRBV5-1 to TRBJ2-3; perhaps TRBD1 as D (5 bases). The sample taken for sequencing was blood. This TCR was recovered from a middle-aged woman with Graves' ophthalmopathy. The CDR3 reads CASRDRGADTDTQYF. DNA for the CDR3: TGCGCCAGCAGGGATAGGGGTGCGGACACAGATACGCAGTATTTT.